This passage covers 12 T cell receptor beta chains from one sample sequenced in a study of neurological immune-mediated disorders. TCRdb reprocessed the 5' RACE reads with MiXCR, giving one entry per CDR3 protein. This sample has about 18,000 distinct CDR3 sequences, with about 10% found just once. The sample taken for sequencing was CD8+ T cells from blood. The receptors shown here come from a woman in her 50s in good health.

This clonotype was counted many times. This chain uses TRBV7-9 with TRBJ2-7; D not certain. V lost 3 bases and J lost 0, with 12 bases in between. From germline, CDR1 is SEHNR and CDR2 FQNEAQ (reference sequence). This CDR3 contains 15 residues. The chain's CDR3 is CASSLPRVSSYEQYF. The CDR3 DNA sequence: TGTGCCAGCAGCTTGCCCCGGGTCAGCTCCTACGAGCAGTACTTC.

This clonotype was detected many times. This chain links TRBV5-6 with TRBJ2-3, with 7 bases that match TRBD2. J lost 4 bases, V lost 4 bases, and 3 bases had no gene match. The CDR3 totals 13 residues. In germline, CDR1 is SGHDT, CDR2 YYEEEE. CDR3 residues: CASSPSGADTQYF. Written as DNA, the CDR3 is TGTGCCAGCAGCCCAAGCGGGGCAGATACGCAGTATTTT.

This clonotype has a count of ten or more. The V gene is TRBV29-1, the J gene TRBJ1-2; 9 bases align to TRBD1. V dropped 5 bases and J dropped 3; count of bases not matched to a gene: 10. CDR1 SQVTM and CDR2 ANQGSEA come from the germline V gene. CDR3 length equals 15 residues. CDR3 DNA: TGCAGCGTTCGGGATAATACAGGGGGCTACTATGGCTACACCTTC. This sequence encodes CSVRDNTGGYYGYTF.

This clonotype was picked up many times. This chain connects TRBV27 to TRBJ1-1, with D unresolved. This CDR3 spans 13 amino acids. V was trimmed by 5 bases and J by 7 bases, leaving 14 bases between them. Germline values: CDR1 MNHEY, CDR2 SMNVEV (reference sequence). CDR3: CASSLGVSFEAFF. In DNA form, the CDR3 reads TGTGCCAGCAGTCTCGGCGTCTCGTTTGAAGCTTTCTTT.

This clonotype rates as medium-sized. The genes are TRBV5-1 and TRBJ1-5; TRBD1 is a possible D gene (6 bases). V gave up 0 bases and J gave up 5 bases, with 6 bases separating them. CDR1 SGHRS and CDR2 YFSETQ come from the germline V gene. The CDR3 covers 13 residues. The CDR3 DNA reads as TGCGCCAGCAGCTTGGCAGGGGATCAGCCCCAGCATTTT. Its protein product is CASSLAGDQPQHF. Full variable domain (rest looked up from reference TRBV5-1 and TRBJ1-5): KAGVTQTPRYLIKTRGQQVTLSCSPISGHRSVSWYQQTPGQGLQFLFEYFSETQRNKGNFPGRFSGRQFSNSRSEMNVSTLELGDSALYLCASSLAGDQPQHFGDGTRLSIL.

By sample fraction, this clonotype is medium-sized. This sequence joins TRBV7-3 and TRBJ2-3; TRBD2 matches 7 bases. The V gene end was trimmed by 5 bases and the J gene end by 0 bases; junction bases not matched to a gene: 5. The germline gives CDR1 SGHTA, CDR2 FQGTGA. The CDR3 is 15 residues long. The CDR3: CASSPSGASTDTQYF. For the CDR3, the DNA is TGTGCCAGCAGCCCTAGCGGCGCTAGCACAGATACGCAGTATTTT.

This clonotype was seen many times. The V and J genes are TRBV7-6 and TRBJ2-7; the D gene is possibly TRBD2 (5 bases). Germline V CDR1 and CDR2: SGHVS, FNYEAQ. The CDR3 sequence is 13 residues long. The germline V and J ends were trimmed by 1 base and 4 bases, with 8 bases remaining between them. CDR3 loop: CASSLGEGYEQYF. The DNA of the CDR3 is TGTGCCAGCAGCTTAGGTGAGGGTTACGAGCAGTACTTC.

This clonotype has only one observation. The chain links TRBV20-1 to TRBJ2-7; TRBD1 matches 8 bases. V lost 1 base and J lost 3; bases outside the gene matches: 8. The CDR3 has 15 amino acids. Germline V gives CDR1 DFQATT, CDR2 SNEGSKA (reference sequence). The CDR3 nucleotides read TGCAGTGCTAGAGCCGCGACAGGGGATATCTACGAGCAGTACTTC. Translating gives CSARAATGDIYEQYF.

This clonotype came up many times. The chain links TRBV7-2 to TRBJ2-1; 10 nucleotides match TRBD1. The junction had 11 bases not matched to a gene; V was cut back by 5 bases and J by 7 bases. Germline V gene lookup returns CDR1 SGHTA and CDR2 FQGNSA. This CDR3 comprises 16 residues. The CDR3 region is CASSVKGQGLRNEQFF. In DNA form, the CDR3 reads TGTGCCAGCAGCGTAAAGGGACAGGGGCTTCGAAATGAGCAGTTCTTC.

This clonotype was seen at least ten times. The chain couples TRBV29-1 to TRBJ2-1; either TRBD1 or TRBD2 may supply D (6 bases each). V was clipped by 3 bases and J by 4 bases, with 10 bases between them. The germline V gene encodes CDR1 SQVTM and CDR2 ANQGSEA. The CDR3 extends over 13 amino acids. CDR3 sequence: CSVDGGSYNEQFF. The DNA for the CDR3 is TGCAGCGTTGACGGGGGCTCTTACAATGAGCAGTTCTTC.

This clonotype was seen many times. This rearrangement joins TRBV5-5 to TRBJ2-7; D unresolved. V was trimmed by 1 base and J by 0 bases, leaving 2 bases between them. Germline loops: CDR1 SGHKS, CDR2 YYEKEE (reference sequence). This CDR3 spans 12 amino acids. DNA for the CDR3: TGTGCCAGCAGCTTGTTCTCCTACGAGCAGTACTTC. Its translation: CASSLFSYEQYF.

The rearrangement links TRBV9 to TRBJ2-5, with a possible D match to TRBD2 (7 bases). Looked up from germline, CDR1 is SGDLS and CDR2 is YYNGEE. With 0 bases removed from V and 2 bases from J, the gap between germline ends came to 14 bases. This CDR3 contains 16 residues. The CDR3 sequence is CASSVDVGGLQETQYF. CDR3 sequence (DNA): TGTGCCAGCAGCGTAGATGTGGGGGGGCTGCAAGAGACCCAGTACTTC.